What follows are 5 T cell receptor beta chains derived from one specimen sequenced in a study of T cells in Graves' hyperthyroidism and ophthalmopathy. Amplified TCR beta CDR3 regions derived from RNA transcripts. Initially, a first-round RT-PCR of the TCR CDR3 employed the HTBI primer set. TCRdb fed the multiplex PCR reads into MiXCR, producing one record per CDR3 protein. The sample includes more than 500,000 distinct CDR3 sequences, 46% of them seen just once. Sequencing was carried out using peripheral blood or thyroid tissue (not recorded which). All receptors come from an adult woman with Graves' disease, either hyperthyroidism or ophthalmopathy (not recorded which).

This rearrangement joins TRBV29-1 to TRBJ2-7; TRBD1 agrees at 12 bases. J lost 5 bases, V lost 6 bases, and 2 bases had no gene match. The CDR3 sequence is 12 residues long. CDR1 is SQVTM and CDR2 is ANQGSEA in the germline V gene. The CDR3: CSVGQGANEQYF. The DNA of the CDR3 is TGCAGCGTGGGACAGGGGGCGAACGAGCAGTACTTC.

Ten or more counts support this clonotype. The chain joins TRBV12-3 or TRBV12-4 to TRBJ1-2; D is uncertain. The V and J ends lost 6 bases and 6 bases respectively, with 8 bases between them. The CDR3 is 11 amino acids. As DNA, the CDR3 is TGTGCCAGCAGGGCGGAGGATGGCTACACCTTC. Protein: CASRAEDGYTF.

The chain carries TRBV4-1 and TRBJ2-2; 8 nucleotides line up with TRBD1. Germline assignment: CDR1 MGHRA and CDR2 YSYEKL. CDR3 length equals 16 residues. The J segment lost 5 bases and the V segment lost 1 base, leaving 6 bases of the junction unmatched. CDR3 bases: TGCGCCAGCAGCCAAGGGCACGGACAGGGAACCGGGGAGCTGTTTTTT. Protein: CASSQGHGQGTGELFF.

This clonotype was seen a few times. The chain joins TRBV18 to TRBJ2-7; 7 nucleotides line up with TRBD2. Germline trimming cut 6 bases from V and 1 base from J; bases unmatched to any gene: 12. Looked up from germline, CDR1 is KGHSH and CDR2 is LQKENI. The CDR3 consists of 16 residues. The CDR3 bases are TGTGCCAGCTCGCTGAACGGGGGGATGCCTTCCTACGAGCAGTACTTC. It yields the protein CASSLNGGMPSYEQYF.

The CDR3 DNA follows: TGTGCCATCAGTGAACCGGGGGGCAGGGGAGAGACCCAGTACTTC. It encodes CAISEPGGRGETQYF. V gene TRBV10-3 combines with J gene TRBJ2-5; D is perhaps TRBD2 (7 bases). The CDR3 runs 15 residues. The ends were cut back, 3 bases at V and 4 bases at J, with 15 bases in the middle. From germline, CDR1 is ENHRY and CDR2 SYGVKD.